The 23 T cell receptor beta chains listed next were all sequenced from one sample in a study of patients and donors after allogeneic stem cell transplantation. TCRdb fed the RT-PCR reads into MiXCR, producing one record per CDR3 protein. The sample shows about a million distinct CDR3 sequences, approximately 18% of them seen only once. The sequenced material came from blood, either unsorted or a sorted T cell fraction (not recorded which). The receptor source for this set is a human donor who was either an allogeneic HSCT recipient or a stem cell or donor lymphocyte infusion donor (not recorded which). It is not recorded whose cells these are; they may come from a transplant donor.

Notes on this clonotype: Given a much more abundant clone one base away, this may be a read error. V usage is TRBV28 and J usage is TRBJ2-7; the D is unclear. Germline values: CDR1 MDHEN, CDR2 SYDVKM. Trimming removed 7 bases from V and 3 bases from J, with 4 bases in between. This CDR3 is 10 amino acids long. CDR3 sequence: CASTLYEQYF. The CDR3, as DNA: TGTGCCAGCACCCTCTACGAGCAGTACTTC.

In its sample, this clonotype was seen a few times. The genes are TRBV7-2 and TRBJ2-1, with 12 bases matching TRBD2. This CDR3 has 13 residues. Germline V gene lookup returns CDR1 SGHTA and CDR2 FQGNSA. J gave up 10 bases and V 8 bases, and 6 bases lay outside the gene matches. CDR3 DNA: TGTGCCAGCGGGACTAGCGGGCGCCTCGAGCAGTTCTTC. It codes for CASGTSGRLEQFF.

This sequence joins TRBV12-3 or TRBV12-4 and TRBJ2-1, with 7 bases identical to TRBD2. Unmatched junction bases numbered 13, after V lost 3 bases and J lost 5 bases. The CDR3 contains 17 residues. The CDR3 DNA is TGTGCCAGCAGTTTGGGCACGGGAGCGGGGACCCACAATGAGCAGTTCTTC. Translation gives CASSLGTGAGTHNEQFF.

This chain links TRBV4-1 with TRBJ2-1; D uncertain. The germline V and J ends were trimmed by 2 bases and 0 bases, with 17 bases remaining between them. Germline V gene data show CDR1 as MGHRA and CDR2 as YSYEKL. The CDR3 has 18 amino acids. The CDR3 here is CASSQLRARRFSYNEQFF. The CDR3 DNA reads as TGCGCCAGCAGCCAACTCCGGGCTAGGCGGTTCTCCTACAATGAGCAGTTCTTC.

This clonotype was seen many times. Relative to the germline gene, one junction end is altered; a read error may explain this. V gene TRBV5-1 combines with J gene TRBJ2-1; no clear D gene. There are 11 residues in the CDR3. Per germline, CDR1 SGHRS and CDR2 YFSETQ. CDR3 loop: CASSFGNEQFF. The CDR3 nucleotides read TGTGCCAGCAGCTTCGGCAATGAGCAGTTCTTC.

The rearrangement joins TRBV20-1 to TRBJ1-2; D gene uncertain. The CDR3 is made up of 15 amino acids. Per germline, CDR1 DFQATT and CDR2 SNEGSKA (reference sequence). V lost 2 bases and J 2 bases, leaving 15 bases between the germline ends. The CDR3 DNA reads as TGCAGTGCTAGACAAACGGACGAAAGAAACTATGGCTACACCTTC. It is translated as CSARQTDERNYGYTF.

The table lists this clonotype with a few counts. The CDR3 bases are TGTGCCAGCAGTTACCGTCTTGAGGACGAGCAGTACTTC. The encoded protein is CASSYRLEDEQYF. V and J are TRBV27 and TRBJ2-7; D unresolved. The germline CDR1 and CDR2 sequences are MNHEY and SMNVEV (reference sequence). V was pared by 4 bases and J by 5 bases, with 12 bases between. The CDR3 is made up of 13 amino acids.

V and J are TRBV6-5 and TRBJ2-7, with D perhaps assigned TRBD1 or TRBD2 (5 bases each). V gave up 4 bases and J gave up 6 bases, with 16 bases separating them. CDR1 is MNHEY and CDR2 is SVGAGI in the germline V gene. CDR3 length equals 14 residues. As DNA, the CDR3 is TGTGCCAGCAGTTTAGTTCGACCCGGGGCCGAGCAGTACTTC. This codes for CASSLVRPGAEQYF.

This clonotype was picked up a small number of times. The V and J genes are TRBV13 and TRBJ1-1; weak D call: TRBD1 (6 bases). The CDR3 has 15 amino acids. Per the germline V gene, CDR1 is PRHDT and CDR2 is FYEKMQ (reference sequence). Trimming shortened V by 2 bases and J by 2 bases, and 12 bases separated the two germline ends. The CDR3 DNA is TGTGCCAGCAGCTTACAGGGGAACTTCAACACTGAAGCTTTCTTT. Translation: CASSLQGNFNTEAFF.

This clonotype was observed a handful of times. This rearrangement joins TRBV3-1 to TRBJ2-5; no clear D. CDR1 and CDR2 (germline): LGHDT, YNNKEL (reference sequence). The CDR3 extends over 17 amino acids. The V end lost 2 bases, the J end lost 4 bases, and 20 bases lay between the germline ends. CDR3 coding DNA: TGTGCCAGCAGCCAAAAAAGCGCCCCTGGAGCCGCAGAGACCCAGTACTTC. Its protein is CASSQKSAPGAAETQYF.

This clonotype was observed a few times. The CDR3 sequence is CASSAPDLYGYTF. In nucleotides, the CDR3 is TGCGCCAGCAGCGCCCCGGACCTATATGGCTACACCTTC. The V and J genes are TRBV5-1 and TRBJ1-2, with no clear D. Germline V gene lookup returns CDR1 SGHRS and CDR2 YFSETQ. The CDR3 length is 13 residues. V lost 4 bases, J lost 5 bases, and 12 bases lay in between.

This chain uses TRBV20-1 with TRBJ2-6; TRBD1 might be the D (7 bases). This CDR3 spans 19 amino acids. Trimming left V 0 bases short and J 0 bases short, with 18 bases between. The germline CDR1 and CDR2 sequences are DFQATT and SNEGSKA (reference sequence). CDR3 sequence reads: CSARDVGAGGISGANVLTF. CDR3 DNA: TGCAGTGCTAGAGACGTGGGAGCAGGGGGGATCTCTGGGGCCAACGTCCTGACTTTC.

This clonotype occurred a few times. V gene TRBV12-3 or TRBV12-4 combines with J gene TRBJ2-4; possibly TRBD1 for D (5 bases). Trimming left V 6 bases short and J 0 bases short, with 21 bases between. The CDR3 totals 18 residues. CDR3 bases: TGTGCCAGCAGCCCCGCCCCTTACAGGCTACTAGCCAAAAACATTCAGTACTTC. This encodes CASSPAPYRLLAKNIQYF.

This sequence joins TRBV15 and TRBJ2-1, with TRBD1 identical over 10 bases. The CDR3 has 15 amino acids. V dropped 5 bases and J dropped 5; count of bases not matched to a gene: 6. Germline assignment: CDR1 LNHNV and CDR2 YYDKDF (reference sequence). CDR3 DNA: TGTGCCACCAGCGGCGACAGGGGGCTCGACAATGAGCAGTTCTTC. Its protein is CATSGDRGLDNEQFF.

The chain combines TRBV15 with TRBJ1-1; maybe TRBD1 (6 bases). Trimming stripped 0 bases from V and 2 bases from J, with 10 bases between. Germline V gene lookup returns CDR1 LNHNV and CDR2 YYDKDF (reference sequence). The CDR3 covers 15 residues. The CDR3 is CATSRDPRGNTEAFF. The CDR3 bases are TGTGCCACCAGCAGAGATCCCAGGGGCAACACTGAAGCTTTCTTT.

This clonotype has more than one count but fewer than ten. The CDR3 region has the DNA TGCAGCGTTGTCCTCCGGAGGTCGGTAACAGATACGCAGTATTTT. Protein sequence: CSVVLRRSVTDTQYF. The chain couples TRBV29-1 to TRBJ2-3, with D possibly being TRBD2 (5 bases). The germline V gene encodes CDR1 SQVTM and CDR2 ANQGSEA. This CDR3 comprises 15 residues. V lost 4 bases, J lost 3 bases, and 17 bases lay in between.

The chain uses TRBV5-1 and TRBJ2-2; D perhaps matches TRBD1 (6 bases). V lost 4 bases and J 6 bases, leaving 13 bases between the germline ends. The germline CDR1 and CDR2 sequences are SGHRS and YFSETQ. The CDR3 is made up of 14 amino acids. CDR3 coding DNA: TGCGCCAGCAGCCTCCTACAGGGATCCGGGGAGCTGTTTTTT. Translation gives CASSLLQGSGELFF. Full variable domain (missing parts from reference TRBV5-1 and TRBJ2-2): KAGVTQTPRYLIKTRGQQVTLSCSPISGHRSVSWYQQTPGQGLQFLFEYFSETQRNKGNFPGRFSGRQFSNSRSEMNVSTLELGDSALYLCASSLLQGSGELFFGEGSRLTVL.

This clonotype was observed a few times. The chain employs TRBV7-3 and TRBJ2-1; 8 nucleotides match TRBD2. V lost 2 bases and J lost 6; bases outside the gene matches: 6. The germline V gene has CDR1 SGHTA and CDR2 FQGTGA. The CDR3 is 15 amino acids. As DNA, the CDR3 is TGTGCCAGCAGCTTACGGGGACTAGACGTCAATGAGCAGTTCTTC. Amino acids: CASSLRGLDVNEQFF.

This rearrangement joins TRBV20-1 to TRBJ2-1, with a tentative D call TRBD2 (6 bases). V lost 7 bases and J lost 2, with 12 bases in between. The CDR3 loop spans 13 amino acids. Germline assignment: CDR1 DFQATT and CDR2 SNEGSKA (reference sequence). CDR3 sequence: CSGLATTYNEQFF. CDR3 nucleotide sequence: TGCAGTGGGCTAGCGACCACCTACAATGAGCAGTTCTTC.

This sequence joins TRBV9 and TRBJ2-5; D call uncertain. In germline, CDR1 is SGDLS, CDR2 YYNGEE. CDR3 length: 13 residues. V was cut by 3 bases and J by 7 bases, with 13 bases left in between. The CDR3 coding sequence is TGTGCCAGCAGCGCCCAACTGTACAGGACCCAGTACTTC. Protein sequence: CASSAQLYRTQYF.

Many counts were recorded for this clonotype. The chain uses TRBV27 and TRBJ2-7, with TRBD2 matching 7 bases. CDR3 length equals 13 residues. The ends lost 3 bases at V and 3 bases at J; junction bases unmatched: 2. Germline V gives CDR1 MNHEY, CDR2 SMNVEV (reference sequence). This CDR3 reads CASSFREGYEQYF. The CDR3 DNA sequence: TGTGCCAGCAGTTTCAGGGAGGGCTACGAGCAGTACTTC.

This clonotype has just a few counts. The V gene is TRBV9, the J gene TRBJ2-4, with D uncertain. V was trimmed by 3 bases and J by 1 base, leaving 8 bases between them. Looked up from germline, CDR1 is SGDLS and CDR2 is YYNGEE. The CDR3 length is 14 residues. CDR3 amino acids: CASSGFGAKNIQYF. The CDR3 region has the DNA TGTGCCAGCAGCGGGTTCGGTGCCAAAAACATTCAGTACTTC. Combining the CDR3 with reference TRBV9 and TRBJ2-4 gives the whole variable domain DSGVTQTPKHLITATGQRVTLRCSPRSGDLSVYWYQQSLDQGLQFLIQYYNGEERAKGNILERFSAQQFPDLHSELNLSSLELGDSALYFCASSGFGAKNIQYFGAGTRLSVL.

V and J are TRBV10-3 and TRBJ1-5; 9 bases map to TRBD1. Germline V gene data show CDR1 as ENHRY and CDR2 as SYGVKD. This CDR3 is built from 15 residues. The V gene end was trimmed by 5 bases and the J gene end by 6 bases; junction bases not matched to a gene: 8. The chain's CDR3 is CAISPQGAGGQPQHF. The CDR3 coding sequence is TGTGCCATCAGTCCACAGGGGGCGGGTGGTCAGCCCCAGCATTTT.